These 21 T cell receptor beta chains were all obtained from the same sample, sequenced in a study of blood T cells in healthy people across ages. Primers used in a second PCR of about 6 to 11 cycles were a sample-barcoded 5' primer and a J-beta primer mix. TCRdb recomputed calls from the 5' RACE reads with MiXCR, one row per CDR3 protein. The sample contains 1.8 million or so distinct CDR3 sequences, approximately 39% of which appear only once. The sample was blood. All receptors come from a human donor in good health.

This clonotype has a handful of counts. The chain employs TRBV29-1 and TRBJ2-5; 7 bases fit TRBD2. This CDR3 has 14 amino acids. Germline V gene sequence: CDR1 SQVTM, CDR2 ANQGSEA. V lost 2 bases and J lost 2; bases outside the gene matches: 5. The chain's CDR3 is CSVEPRLAQETQYF. Written as DNA, the CDR3 is TGCAGCGTTGAACCAAGACTAGCTCAAGAGACCCAGTACTTC.

With regard to this clonotype: An end of the junction does not agree with germline; a read error may underlie this. The J gene is TRBJ2-6, the V gene TRBV9; a possible D gene is TRBD1 (6 bases). Germline CDR1 reads SGDLS; CDR2 reads YYNGEE. The CDR3 covers 15 residues. CDR3 region: CVSSVTGSGANVLTF. The CDR3 nucleotides read TGTGTCAGCAGCGTAACAGGGTCTGGGGCCAACGTCCTGACTTTC.

Concerning this clonotype itself: The germline gene is not matched at one end of the junction; a read error may be the cause. The chain couples TRBV11-1 to TRBJ1-4; 8 positions match TRBD1. Germline CDR1 reads SGHAT; CDR2 reads FQDESV (reference sequence). This CDR3 region has 16 residues. CDR3 in DNA: TGTGCCAGCAGCCCATCGGACAGGGCGGCTAATGAAAAACGGTTTTTT. This translates into CASSPSDRAANEKRFF.

This clonotype was picked up a small number of times. The rearrangement uses TRBV7-2 and TRBJ1-2; tentatively, D is TRBD1 (5 bases). The CDR3 has 14 amino acids. Germline values: CDR1 SGHTA, CDR2 FQGNSA. Trimming stripped 1 base from V and 4 bases from J, with 10 bases between. CDR3 sequence reads: CASSLEVGPYGYTF. The CDR3 DNA sequence: TGTGCCAGCAGCTTAGAGGTGGGGCCCTATGGCTACACCTTC.

This clonotype appeared a few times. The V call is TRBV20-1, the J call TRBJ2-7; D possibly uses TRBD1 or TRBD2 (5 bases each). Trimming stripped 3 bases from V and 2 bases from J, with 11 bases between. The germline CDR1 and CDR2 sequences are DFQATT and SNEGSKA (reference sequence). This CDR3 contains 13 residues. The CDR3 reads CSARGTITYEQYF. DNA for the CDR3: TGCAGTGCTAGGGGGACCATAACCTACGAGCAGTACTTC.

The rearrangement joins TRBV5-5 to TRBJ1-2; D uncertain. This CDR3 is built from 14 residues. V was shortened by 2 bases and J by 3 bases, with 11 bases between the two germline ends. The germline gives CDR1 SGHKS, CDR2 YYEKEE (reference sequence). The CDR3 reads CASSLRTYYYGYTF. The CDR3 DNA reads as TGTGCCAGCAGCTTAAGGACGTATTACTATGGCTACACCTTC.

V is TRBV4-2 and J is TRBJ1-1, with 7 bases identical to TRBD1. This CDR3 spans 19 amino acids. CDR1 and CDR2 (germline): LGHNA, YNFKEQ. V lost 0 bases to trimming and J lost 3 bases; unmatched junction nucleotides: 16. CDR3 region: CASSQENYGTATGDTEAFF. CDR3 DNA: TGTGCCAGCAGCCAAGAGAATTACGGGACAGCAACTGGGGACACTGAAGCTTTCTTT.

The CDR3 reads CSVATSAADTQYF. CDR3 nucleotides: TGCAGCGTTGCCACTAGCGCGGCAGATACGCAGTATTTT. The chain is built from TRBV29-1 and TRBJ2-3, with 7 bases identical to TRBD2. Germline values: CDR1 SQVTM, CDR2 ANQGSEA. This CDR3 is built from 13 residues. V lost 4 bases and J lost 4; bases outside the gene matches: 5.

V is TRBV7-3 and J is TRBJ2-1; possible D gene TRBD1, 5 bases. The CDR3 has 14 amino acids. V lost 4 bases, J lost 6 bases, and 13 bases lay in between. In germline, CDR1 is SGHTA, CDR2 FQGTGA. CDR3 in amino acids: CASSSLGRGNEQFF. The CDR3 DNA reads as TGTGCCAGCAGCTCCTTGGGTAGGGGCAATGAGCAGTTCTTC.

The chain recombines TRBV7-2 with TRBJ2-3; 7 positions match TRBD2. The CDR3 consists of 17 residues. The germline V gene encodes CDR1 SGHTA and CDR2 FQGNSA. Trimming cost V 1 base and J 4 bases; bases outside gene matches: 11. CDR3: CASSLVGGGNSPDTQYF. CDR3 nucleotides: TGTGCCAGCAGCTTAGTGGGGGGAGGGAATTCGCCAGATACGCAGTATTTT.

This chain uses TRBV10-3 with TRBJ2-3; 13 positions match TRBD2. With 6 bases clipped from V and 10 bases from J, the junction kept 10 bases outside the gene matches. Germline CDR1 reads ENHRY; CDR2 reads SYGVKD. This CDR3 is 15 amino acids long. The CDR3 DNA reads TGTGCCATCAGGAACCTCGGACTAGCGGGAGTTGCGCAGTATTTT. This sequence encodes CAIRNLGLAGVAQYF.

The chain has TRBV5-1 and TRBJ2-1, with D possibly TRBD2 on 6 matching bases. V was shortened by 5 bases and J by 10 bases, with 19 bases between the two germline ends. CDR1 is SGHRS and CDR2 is YFSETQ in the germline V gene. The length of the CDR3 is 14 residues. This CDR3 is CASSQDYPTGEQFF. The CDR3 coding sequence is TGCGCCAGCAGTCAGGACTACCCGACTGGGGAGCAGTTCTTC.

J is TRBJ1-5 and V is TRBV4-1; D may be TRBD1 (6 bases). The germline gives CDR1 MGHRA, CDR2 YSYEKL. Trimming removed 4 bases at V and 1 base at J, with 14 bases between. The CDR3 extends over 16 amino acids. CDR3 loop: CASSPRPGQSNQPQHF. The CDR3 coding sequence is TGCGCCAGCAGCCCAAGACCTGGACAGAGCAATCAGCCCCAGCATTTT.

This clonotype was seen ten or more times. The chain has TRBV5-1 and TRBJ1-4, with D tentatively TRBD1 (5 bases). This CDR3 contains 13 residues. V gave up 2 bases and J gave up 6 bases, with 8 bases separating them. CDR1 SGHRS and CDR2 YFSETQ come from the germline V gene. Written as DNA, the CDR3 is TGCGCCAGCAGCTTCCAGGGTGATGAAAAACTGTTTTTT. This codes for CASSFQGDEKLFF.

J is TRBJ2-1 and V is TRBV7-2, with a tentative D call TRBD1 (5 bases). Trimming left V 1 base short and J 10 bases short, with 11 bases between. The CDR3 sequence is 13 residues long. Germline CDR1 is SGHTA and CDR2 is FQGNSA. The CDR3 DNA reads as TGTGCCAGCAGCTTAGTAGGTTCAGGGGAGCAGTTCTTC. As protein: CASSLVGSGEQFF.

V and J are TRBV5-5 and TRBJ1-6; the D gene is possibly TRBD1 (6 bases). The germline gives CDR1 SGHKS, CDR2 YYEKEE (reference sequence). V lost 3 bases and J 9 bases, leaving 16 bases between the germline ends. CDR3 length equals 15 residues. Here the CDR3 DNA reads TGTGCCAGCAGCTGGGCAGGGGAAGTGGGTTCACCCCTCCACTTT. Its translation: CASSWAGEVGSPLHF.

V is TRBV20-1 and J is TRBJ1-5; a possible D gene is TRBD1 (5 bases). The CDR3 covers 15 residues. The ends were cut back, 6 bases at V and 2 bases at J, with 17 bases in the middle. Germline assignment: CDR1 DFQATT and CDR2 SNEGSKA (reference sequence). The CDR3 sequence is CSAKGRYGGNQPQHF. The CDR3 nucleotides are TGCAGTGCCAAGGGACGTTATGGGGGCAATCAGCCCCAGCATTTT.

The chain employs TRBV6-6 and TRBJ2-3; D not certain. The ends were cut back, 2 bases at V and 4 bases at J, with 7 bases in the middle. The germline V gene encodes CDR1 MNHNY and CDR2 SVGAGI (reference sequence). The length of the CDR3 is 13 residues. CDR3 in amino acids: CASSYTYSDTQYF. Written as DNA, the CDR3 is TGTGCCAGCAGTTACACATACTCAGATACGCAGTATTTT.

Details on this clonotype: Its ends do not fully match the called genes, so a read error is possible. The chain combines TRBV29-1 with TRBJ2-2, with 8 nucleotides matching TRBD2. Germline loops: CDR1 SQVTM, CDR2 ANQGSEA. This CDR3 has 15 residues. This CDR3 reads CSVRTSGGPEGGLFF. In nucleotides, the CDR3 is TGCAGCGTTAGAACGTCGGGGGGGCCGGAAGGGGGGCTGTTTTTT.

V and J are TRBV24-1 and TRBJ1-2; D is unclear. This CDR3 comprises 14 residues. Germline V gene sequence: CDR1 KGHDR, CDR2 SFDVKD. The ends were cut back, 2 bases at V and 2 bases at J, with 8 bases in the middle. The DNA of the CDR3 is TGTGCCACCAGTGATTCGAACAGAAACTATGGCTACACCTTC. This codes for CATSDSNRNYGYTF.

This sequence joins TRBV5-5 and TRBJ1-6; D remains ambiguous. Trimming stripped 0 bases from V and 8 bases from J, with 12 bases between. The CDR3 contains 15 residues. The germline V gene encodes CDR1 SGHKS and CDR2 YYEKEE (reference sequence). The chain's CDR3 is CASSLAGSHYSPLHF. The CDR3 DNA follows: TGTGCCAGCAGCTTGGCGGGATCCCACTATTCACCCCTCCACTTT.